The 8 T cell receptor beta chains reported below all come from one sample, sequenced in a study of blood T cell repertoires in COVID-19. The data were produced by immunoSEQ multiplex PCR, yet TCRdb's version contains in-frame clones alone and is incomplete. The sample contains 100,000 to 150,000 clones, around 74% of which appear only once. Source material: peripheral blood. These receptors came from a man aged 60 to 69 with acute or convalescent COVID-19.

The chain employs TRBV25-1 and TRBJ1-2, with TRBD1 matching over 7 bases. V shed 6 bases, J shed 8 bases, and the junction held 15 bases outside the gene matches. Germline V gives CDR1 MGHDK, CDR2 SYGVNS. The length of the CDR3 is 15 residues. In DNA, the CDR3 is TGTGCCAGCAGCCGAAATAGCAGAGGGGGCGAAGGCTACACCTTC. Amino acids: CASSRNSRGGEGYTF.

The table lists this clone with a few counts. The chain is built from TRBV2 and TRBJ2-7; D unresolved. The CDR3 length is 12 residues. The germline V gene encodes CDR1 SNHLY and CDR2 FYNNEI. The germline V and J ends were trimmed by 6 bases and 4 bases, with 10 bases remaining between them. CDR3 bases: TGTGCCAGCAGCTCTCGAGCATACGAGCAGTACTTC. This codes for CASSSRAYEQYF.

The V call is TRBV4-2, the J call TRBJ1-5, with 9 bases fitting TRBD1. Germline-derived CDR1 and CDR2 are LGHNA and YNFKEQ. The CDR3 is 16 residues long. V lost 1 base and J lost 2; bases outside the gene matches: 3. The DNA for the CDR3 is TGTGCCAGCAGCCAAGTCACAGGGGGCGGCAATCAGCCCCAGCATTTT. Protein: CASSQVTGGGNQPQHF.

V usage is TRBV2 and J usage is TRBJ2-5; 7 bases match TRBD2. Trimming cost V 1 base and J 5 bases; bases outside gene matches: 7. There are 15 residues in the CDR3. Germline CDR1 SNHLY, CDR2 FYNNEI. CDR3 loop: CASSEGLAGEETQYF. CDR3 sequence (DNA): TGTGCCAGCAGTGAAGGGTTGGCGGGGGAGGAGACCCAGTACTTC.

The rearrangement joins TRBV5-1 to TRBJ2-2; 12 positions agree with TRBD2. Germline V gene data show CDR1 as SGHRS and CDR2 as YFSETQ. The CDR3 contains 16 residues. With V trimmed by 5 bases and J by 4 bases, 6 bases remained unmatched. The CDR3 bases are TGCGCCAGCAGTTCGACTAGCGGGGGAATCACCGGGGAGCTGTTTTTT. Translating gives CASSSTSGGITGELFF. The variable domain in full, completed from reference TRBV5-1 and TRBJ2-2, reads KAGVTQTPRYLIKTRGQQVTLSCSPISGHRSVSWYQQTPGQGLQFLFEYFSETQRNKGNFPGRFSGRQFSNSRSEMNVSTLELGDSALYLCASSSTSGGITGELFFGEGSRLTVL.

The chain uses TRBV30 and TRBJ1-2; maybe TRBD1 (5 bases). V lost 0 bases and J 4 bases, leaving 9 bases between the germline ends. CDR1 and CDR2 (germline): GTSNPN, SVGIG (reference sequence). CDR3 length: 13 amino acids. For the CDR3, the DNA is TGTGCCTGGAGTGTTGGACACGGCTATGGCTACACCTTC. Its translation: CAWSVGHGYGYTF.

This chain's CDR3 is CASSSPWLAGGRNEQFF. The CDR3 nucleotides are TGTGCCAGCAGTTCCCCCTGGCTAGCGGGAGGAAGGAATGAGCAGTTCTTC. The chain is built from TRBV27 and TRBJ2-1, with 11 bases that match TRBD2. V dropped 4 bases and J dropped 7; count of bases not matched to a gene: 12. The CDR3 totals 17 residues. From germline, CDR1 is MNHEY and CDR2 SMNVEV (reference sequence).

The rearrangement uses TRBV19 and TRBJ1-2; TRBD1 aligns across 10 bases. Germline V gene lookup returns CDR1 LNHDA and CDR2 SQIVND (reference sequence). V was clipped by 3 bases and J by 8 bases; unmatched bases: 15. The CDR3 extends over 17 amino acids. The CDR3 DNA reads TGTGCCAGTAGTATTCGGGGCTCGGGACAGGGGAACTTCGGCTACACCTTC. Translation: CASSIRGSGQGNFGYTF.